This T cell receptor beta chain originates from a study of cytomegalovirus exposure and HLA in healthy donors. Study-wide background: The early release's HLA-typed donors yielded tens of millions of unique TCRs. The study, taken as a whole, reports: Researchers catalogued about 160 TCR beta chains as cytomegalovirus-associated. In an earlier analysis, in some 540 donors, most V segments appeared productive either ~90% or ~30% of the time. Upon later analysis, HLA-associated TCR beta chains proved more clonally expanded than other, equally common chains.

Use of 60 Vbeta and 13 Jbeta primers characterized the PCR. Here immunoSEQ multiplex PCR was the method, and the copy in TCRdb shows in-frame clones only, minus some. The sample has some 150,000 clones, about four fifths seen once; the top ten hold around 6.7%. With respect to this clone: The target antigen is unknown.

The V gene's germline CDR1 is MNHEY and CDR2 SMNVEV (reference sequence). V lost 2 bases and J 1 base, leaving 12 bases between the germline ends. The length of the CDR3 is 16 residues. The clonotype originates from a woman between 25 and 40 years old in good health and CMV-seropositive. The sample taken for sequencing was PBMCs. V and J are TRBV27 and TRBJ1-5; D possibly corresponds to TRBD1 (6 bases). The CDR3 nucleotides are TGTGCCAGCAGTTTAAGTTCAGGGGCCAGCAATCAGCCCCAGCATTTT. Its translation: CASSLSSGASNQPQHF.